These 6 T cell receptor beta chains share one sample of origin, sequenced in a study of blood T cell repertoires in COVID-19. Using immunoSEQ multiplex PCR, the repertoire was profiled, and TCRdb retains in-frame clones only, with some absent. The sample shows about 380,000 clones, roughly 77% of them seen only once. Source material: peripheral blood. These receptors were obtained from a human donor with acute or convalescent COVID-19. The donor label of this sample is uncertain.

The rearrangement joins TRBV2 to TRBJ2-7, with 8 bases identical to TRBD1. The J segment lost 5 bases and the V segment lost 8 bases, leaving 8 bases of the junction unmatched. The CDR3 covers 13 residues. Germline lookup yields CDR1 SNHLY and CDR2 FYNNEI. The CDR3, as DNA: TGTGCCAGCGGCAGCCGACAGGGGCACGAGCAGTACTTC. It yields the protein CASGSRQGHEQYF.

The chain uses TRBV28 and TRBJ1-5; D ambiguous. With 5 bases removed from V and 0 bases from J, the gap between germline ends came to 14 bases. This CDR3 has 16 residues. Germline V CDR1 and CDR2: MDHEN, SYDVKM. The CDR3 DNA reads TGTGCCAGCAGTCGAGGGTTCCACAATAGCAATCAGCCCCAGCATTTT. Translated, it gives CASSRGFHNSNQPQHF.

The CDR3 coding sequence is TGTGCCAGCAGTTCCACCCCGGACAGGGAAGCTTTCTTT. It specifies CASSSTPDREAFF. This chain links TRBV12-3 or TRBV12-4 with TRBJ1-1; 7 positions agree with TRBD1. The length of the CDR3 is 13 residues. V gave up 4 bases and J gave up 8 bases; unmatched junction bases: 7.

The chain joins TRBV6-5 to TRBJ1-2, with a weak D call TRBD1 (6 bases). The length of the CDR3 is 16 residues. Germline V CDR1 and CDR2: MNHEY, SVGAGI. V lost 0 bases and J lost 9, with 20 bases in between. CDR3 nucleotide sequence: TGTGCCAGCAGTTACTCCCCTCGTACAGGGTCGGGGAGCTACACCTTC. It yields the protein CASSYSPRTGSGSYTF.

The chain employs TRBV10-3 and TRBJ1-1; the match to TRBD1 covers 9 bases. The V gene's germline CDR1 is ENHRY and CDR2 SYGVKD. Germline trimming cut 11 bases from V and 0 bases from J; bases unmatched to any gene: 7. This CDR3 comprises 14 residues. In DNA form, the CDR3 reads TGTGCCGTTGGAACAGGGGGCTTGAACACTGAAGCTTTCTTT. Amino acids: CAVGTGGLNTEAFF.

This chain uses TRBV28 with TRBJ2-1; a possible D gene is TRBD2 (6 bases). Germline assignment: CDR1 MDHEN and CDR2 SYDVKM. There are 16 residues in the CDR3. Between the trimmed V and J ends, which lost 5 bases and 2 bases, there was a span of 16 bases. Here the CDR3 reads CASSRSTGGTYNEQFF. DNA of the CDR3: TGTGCCAGCAGTCGATCGACCGGGGGTACCTACAATGAGCAGTTCTTC. The full variable domain, in which reference TRBV28 and TRBJ2-1 provide the parts outside the CDR3, is DVKVTQSSRYLVKRTGEKVFLECVQDMDHENMFWYRQDPGLGLRLIYFSYDVKMKEKGDIPEGYSVSREKKERFSLILESASTNQTSMYLCASSRSTGGTYNEQFFGPGTRLTVL.